The 5 T cell receptor beta chains presented below share a single source sample, sequenced in a study of shared clonotypes between healthy human individuals. Profiled with immunoSEQ multiplex PCR; TCRdb holds only in-frame clones, not every one. The table includes 700,000 to 950,000 clones, 96% detected once. CD45RO-negative, CCR7-positively selected cells formed the naive CD8 fraction, excluding terminally differentiated effector memory CD45RA+ cells. Input material: naive CD8+ T cells sorted from blood. Receptor source: a young man in good health.

Concerning this clone itself: Additional DNA sequences in this sample encode the identical CDR3. The chain has TRBV5-8 and TRBJ2-3, with 8 bases matching TRBD2. The V and J ends lost 4 bases and 1 base, in that order; junction bases with no gene match: 5. The CDR3 has 15 residues. CDR1 and CDR2 from the germline V gene are SGHTS and YDEGEE. The CDR3 sequence: CASSIGLAGTDTQYF. CDR3 nucleotide sequence: TGTGCCAGCAGCATCGGACTAGCCGGCACAGATACGCAGTATTTT.

The genes are TRBV11-2 and TRBJ2-7, with D perhaps matching TRBD1 (5 bases). The CDR3 contains 13 residues. Trimming stripped 6 bases from V and 2 bases from J, with 11 bases between. Germline V gene data show CDR1 as SGHAT and CDR2 as FQNNGV. For the CDR3, the DNA is TGTGCCAGCAGTACAGGCTCCACCTACGAGCAGTACTTC. This encodes CASSTGSTYEQYF.

The chain links TRBV11-2 to TRBJ2-5, with 7 nucleotides matching TRBD2. The CDR3 has 19 residues. Germline V gene lookup returns CDR1 SGHAT and CDR2 FQNNGV. Trimming removed 0 bases from V and 3 bases from J; junction bases left unmatched: 16. The DNA of the CDR3 is TGTGCCAGCAGCTTAGATTGGGGCGACGGTGATGCGGGGGAAGAGACCCAGTACTTC. This translates into CASSLDWGDGDAGEETQYF.

In its sample, this clone was seen once. This chain connects TRBV7-9 to TRBJ2-2, with 7 bases lining up with TRBD2. The CDR3 contains 16 residues. V dropped 8 bases and J dropped 9; count of bases not matched to a gene: 18. Per the germline V gene, CDR1 is SEHNR and CDR2 is FQNEAQ (reference sequence). In DNA form, the CDR3 reads TGTGCCAGCCCCCGGGAGGAATTGGTACGGGACCGGGAGCTGTTTTTT. This translates into CASPREELVRDRELFF.

The chain couples TRBV27 to TRBJ2-7; TRBD1 matches at 8 bases. Germline V gene sequence: CDR1 MNHEY, CDR2 SMNVEV (reference sequence). This CDR3 has 14 residues. V gave up 8 bases and J gave up 4 bases; unmatched junction bases: 10. This chain's CDR3 is CASRVAGQGYEQYF. As DNA, the CDR3 is TGTGCCAGCCGTGTAGCCGGACAGGGTTACGAGCAGTACTTC.